The 32 T cell receptor beta chains reported below all come from one sample, sequenced in a study of cytomegalovirus exposure and HLA in healthy donors. Clones were read by immunoSEQ multiplex PCR, and TCRdb kept only the in-frame ones, dropping some. Among tens of thousands of clones, 80% to 85% were seen once, and the ten largest hold around 10%. The sequencing input was PBMCs. The receptors come from a woman aged 18-29 years in good health and CMV-seropositive.

CDR3 residues: CASRLRLAGGHEQFF. In DNA form, the CDR3 reads TGTGCCAGTAGGCTCCGACTAGCGGGGGGGCACGAGCAGTTCTTC. The chain couples TRBV19 to TRBJ2-1, with 14 bases aligning to TRBD2. Germline V gene data show CDR1 as LNHDA and CDR2 as SQIVND (reference sequence). The V gene end was trimmed by 6 bases and the J gene end by 10 bases; junction bases not matched to a gene: 8. This CDR3 has 15 residues.

The V gene is TRBV5-1, the J gene TRBJ1-2; 7 bases map to TRBD1. This CDR3 spans 13 amino acids. The germline V gene has CDR1 SGHRS and CDR2 YFSETQ. The V segment lost 3 bases and the J segment 5 bases; nucleotides outside the gene matches: 4. The CDR3 bases are TGCGCCAGCAGCTCAGAGACAGGGTATGGCTACACCTTC. It yields the protein CASSSETGYGYTF.

CDR3 DNA sequence: TGTGCCAGCAGCCACAGGGACGGAGATGAGCAGTTCTTC. Translating gives CASSHRDGDEQFF. J is TRBJ2-1 and V is TRBV9, with a possible D match to TRBD1 (6 bases). With 4 bases removed from V and 8 bases from J, the gap between germline ends came to 13 bases. Germline V CDR1 and CDR2: SGDLS, YYNGEE. CDR3 length equals 13 residues.

For this clone: One end of the junction varies from germline; a read error may be responsible. The sample carries other DNA sequences with the same CDR3. This chain links TRBV28 with TRBJ2-3, with TRBD1 identical over 9 bases. Germline CDR1 reads MDHEN; CDR2 reads SYDVKM. This CDR3 has 17 residues. The CDR3 sequence: CASSFAGTGFGTDTQYF. CDR3 DNA sequence: TGTGCCAGCAGTTTCGCCGGGACAGGGTTTGGTACAGATACACAGTATTTT. Using reference TRBV28 and TRBJ2-3 for the parts outside the CDR3, the full variable domain is DVKVTQSSRYLVKRTGEKVFLECVQDMDHENMFWYRQDPGLGLRLIYFSYDVKMKEKGDIPEGYSVSREKKERFSLILESASTNQTSMYLCASSFAGTGFGTDTQYFGPGTRLTVL.

This clone was counted a single time. In DNA, the CDR3 is TGTGCCAGCAGCCAAGATCCGGGGAGCTCCTACGAGCAGTACTTC. Its protein product is CASSQDPGSSYEQYF. V gene TRBV5-4 combines with J gene TRBJ2-7, with D possibly being TRBD2 (5 bases). Germline assignment: CDR1 SGHNT and CDR2 YYREEE (reference sequence). The CDR3 loop spans 15 amino acids. Trimming left V 4 bases short and J 0 bases short, with 14 bases between.

This clone has only one observation. This rearrangement joins TRBV7-6 to TRBJ2-1; a possible D gene is TRBD2 (7 bases). The CDR3 has 14 amino acids. Germline CDR1 SGHVS, CDR2 FNYEAQ. Trimming removed 4 bases at V and 8 bases at J, with 15 bases between. CDR3 sequence reads: CASSSGGPGDEQFF. The CDR3 DNA is TGTGCCAGCAGCTCCGGGGGGCCCGGGGATGAGCAGTTCTTC.

The gene calls are TRBV28 and TRBJ1-4, with D perhaps matching TRBD1 (6 bases). The CDR3 consists of 18 residues. Germline V gives CDR1 MDHEN, CDR2 SYDVKM. V was clipped by 5 bases and J by 0 bases, with 19 bases between them. CDR3 in amino acids: CASSLTQGRLTTNEKLFF. CDR3 coding DNA: TGTGCCAGCAGTCTAACACAGGGTCGTTTGACAACTAATGAAAAACTGTTTTTT.

The rearrangement uses TRBV6-4 and TRBJ2-3, with D possibly TRBD2 on 7 matching bases. The ends were cut back, 8 bases at V and 0 bases at J, with 15 bases in the middle. Germline values: CDR1 MRHNA, CDR2 SNTAGT. The CDR3 loop spans 15 amino acids. The CDR3 spells CASSQKGGSTDTQYF. CDR3 DNA: TGTGCCAGCTCCCAAAAGGGGGGGAGCACAGATACGCAGTATTTT.

The chain employs TRBV7-9 and TRBJ2-7; weak D call: TRBD2 (5 bases). This CDR3 contains 15 residues. V was shortened by 3 bases and J by 2 bases, with 14 bases between the two germline ends. From germline, CDR1 is SEHNR and CDR2 FQNEAQ (reference sequence). CDR3 bases: TGTGCCAGCAGCTTCGGACCGGGAATTACCTACGAGCAGTACTTC. Residues: CASSFGPGITYEQYF.

The chain uses TRBV30 and TRBJ1-1; 8 bases are shared with TRBD1. Germline CDR1 GTSNPN, CDR2 SVGIG (reference sequence). The CDR3 length is 13 residues. With 2 bases clipped from V and 6 bases from J, the junction kept 5 bases outside the gene matches. The CDR3 sequence is CAWSTDRAAEAFF. As DNA, the CDR3 is TGTGCCTGGAGTACGGACAGGGCGGCTGAAGCTTTCTTT.

The genes are TRBV7-9 and TRBJ2-2; no clear D gene. Looked up from germline, CDR1 is SEHNR and CDR2 is FQNEAQ (reference sequence). Trimming left V 2 bases short and J 8 bases short, with 12 bases between. The length of the CDR3 is 14 residues. The CDR3 nucleotides are TGTGCCAGCAGCTTACTCCAGGATGCTGGGGAGCTGTTTTTT. Its protein is CASSLLQDAGELFF.

The genes are TRBV5-6 and TRBJ1-1; D gene uncertain. The CDR3 sequence is 13 residues long. In germline, CDR1 is SGHDT, CDR2 YYEEEE. V lost 0 bases to trimming and J lost 1 base, with 4 bases between them. The CDR3 region is CASSLASNTEAFF. The CDR3 nucleotides read TGTGCCAGCAGCTTGGCGTCGAACACTGAAGCTTTCTTT.

The chain carries TRBV5-6 and TRBJ2-1, with D maybe TRBD1 (5 bases). CDR1 and CDR2 (germline): SGHDT, YYEEEE. Between the trimmed V and J ends, which lost 2 bases and 6 bases, there was a span of 15 bases. CDR3 size: 15 residues. The CDR3 DNA follows: TGTGCCAGCAGCTTAGGTCAGGGTAGGGTCAATGAGCAGTTCTTC. Translation: CASSLGQGRVNEQFF.

This clone was detected once. The chain couples TRBV9 to TRBJ2-5, with D hard to call. The V end was cut by 0 bases, the J end by 4 bases, with 10 bases between. Germline assignment: CDR1 SGDLS and CDR2 YYNGEE. The CDR3 has 14 residues. The CDR3 DNA follows: TGTGCCAGCAGCGTAGCACCAGAAAGAGAGACCCAGTACTTC. Amino acid sequence: CASSVAPERETQYF.

This chain uses TRBV5-1 with TRBJ2-1, with a possible D match to TRBD1 (6 bases). Trimming removed 1 base from V and 4 bases from J, with 6 bases in between. Germline CDR1 SGHRS, CDR2 YFSETQ. The CDR3 length is 13 residues. The CDR3 DNA is TGCGCCAGCAGCTTGACAGGGTACAATGAGCAGTTCTTC. Translating it yields CASSLTGYNEQFF. Supplemented by reference TRBV5-1 and TRBJ2-1, the full variable domain reads KAGVTQTPRYLIKTRGQQVTLSCSPISGHRSVSWYQQTPGQGLQFLFEYFSETQRNKGNFPGRFSGRQFSNSRSEMNVSTLELGDSALYLCASSLTGYNEQFFGPGTRLTVL.

The chain links TRBV10-3 to TRBJ2-5; 9 bases match TRBD2. CDR1 is ENHRY and CDR2 is SYGVKD in the germline V gene. Trimming took 6 bases from V and 5 from J; bases not matched to a gene: 10. The CDR3 contains 15 residues. CDR3 loop: CAIRMAGGGEETQYF. The CDR3 DNA follows: TGTGCCATCAGGATGGCGGGGGGGGGCGAGGAGACCCAGTACTTC.

This clone was counted between two and nine times. The rearrangement joins TRBV6-5 to TRBJ2-1; 7 bases are a match to TRBD1. The CDR3 spans 13 residues. Trimming removed 0 bases from V and 8 bases from J; junction bases left unmatched: 1. Per the germline V gene, CDR1 is MNHEY and CDR2 is SVGAGI. The CDR3 region is CASSYSRGHEQFF. The CDR3 DNA sequence: TGTGCCAGCAGTTACTCGAGGGGGCATGAGCAGTTCTTC.

This chain joins TRBV6-1 and TRBJ1-2; possible D gene TRBD1, 5 bases. The length of the CDR3 is 13 residues. Germline-derived CDR1 and CDR2 are MNHNS and SASEGT. V was pared by 4 bases and J by 2 bases, with 8 bases between. CDR3 in amino acids: CASSVTVNYGYTF. Here the CDR3 DNA reads TGTGCCAGCAGTGTGACAGTCAACTATGGCTACACCTTC.

The V gene is TRBV6-4, the J gene TRBJ2-7; perhaps TRBD2 as D (5 bases). The germline gives CDR1 MRHNA, CDR2 SNTAGT. The CDR3 sequence is 13 residues long. Deletions cut 7 bases from V and 1 base from J, with 11 bases between. CDR3 DNA sequence: TGTGCCAGCACCGGACTCACTTCCTACGAGCAGTACTTC. As protein: CASTGLTSYEQYF.

The chain employs TRBV5-1 and TRBJ2-5; TRBD2 might be the D (5 bases). CDR1 and CDR2 (germline): SGHRS, YFSETQ. The CDR3 extends over 16 amino acids. V was clipped by 0 bases and J by 0 bases, with 12 bases between them. The CDR3 protein is CASSLGLAWYQETQYF. The CDR3 nucleotides are TGCGCCAGCAGCTTGGGTCTAGCTTGGTACCAAGAGACCCAGTACTTC.

The table lists this clone with many counts. As DNA, the CDR3 is TGTGCCAGCAGCGCACTCCGGGGTGGAGATTCACCCCTCCACTTT. Amino acid sequence: CASSALRGGDSPLHF. The gene calls are TRBV6-4 and TRBJ1-6; D uncertain. The length of the CDR3 is 15 residues. Trimming took off 6 bases at V and 8 bases at J, with 17 bases between the two ends. Per germline, CDR1 MRHNA and CDR2 SNTAGT.

The CDR3 sequence: CASSPGPQRGGQETQYF. The CDR3 region has the DNA TGTGCCAGCAGCCCTGGGCCGCAGCGGGGGGGCCAAGAGACCCAGTACTTC. J is TRBJ2-5 and V is TRBV13, with 10 positions matching TRBD2. J lost 1 base, V lost 5 bases, and 10 bases had no gene match. CDR1 and CDR2 (germline): PRHDT, FYEKMQ (reference sequence). The CDR3 contains 17 residues.

V gene TRBV4-1 combines with J gene TRBJ2-4, with 8 bases that match TRBD1. V trimming: 4 bases; J trimming: 5 bases; junction bases outside the gene matches: 4. The CDR3 totals 14 residues. The germline V gene encodes CDR1 MGHRA and CDR2 YSYEKL. The CDR3 DNA follows: TGCGCCAGCAGCCTGGGCAGGGGGCAAAACATTCAGTACTTC. It encodes CASSLGRGQNIQYF.

This chain links TRBV5-1 with TRBJ1-1; maybe TRBD1 (5 bases). V lost 4 bases and J lost 6, with 16 bases in between. Looked up from germline, CDR1 is SGHRS and CDR2 is YFSETQ. The CDR3 loop spans 14 amino acids. CDR3 DNA sequence: TGCGCCAGCAGCCGACAATCGGCGGGGGCTGAAGCTTTCTTT. The encoded protein is CASSRQSAGAEAFF.

The J gene is TRBJ2-2, the V gene TRBV2; 8 bases map to TRBD1. The CDR3 contains 14 residues. The germline gives CDR1 SNHLY, CDR2 FYNNEI. The J segment lost 1 base and the V segment lost 8 bases, leaving 3 bases of the junction unmatched. The CDR3 reads CASGGTGNTGELFF. Here the CDR3 DNA reads TGTGCCAGCGGTGGGACAGGGAACACCGGGGAGCTGTTTTTT.

The chain employs TRBV28 and TRBJ2-5; TRBD2 matches at 8 bases. CDR1 MDHEN and CDR2 SYDVKM come from the germline V gene. The CDR3 consists of 14 residues. The junction had 5 bases not matched to a gene; V was cut back by 5 bases and J by 3 bases. The DNA of the CDR3 is TGTGCCAGCAGTACGGGAGGGGGGGAAGAGACCCAGTACTTC. Protein product: CASSTGGGEETQYF.

The rearrangement links TRBV6-5 to TRBJ1-2, with 9 bases fitting TRBD1. Trimming at V came to 2 bases and at J to 6 bases, leaving 4 bases not matched to a gene. Per germline, CDR1 MNHEY and CDR2 SVGAGI. The CDR3 consists of 14 residues. DNA of the CDR3: TGTGCCAGCAGTTACAACAGGGGGCCTCATGGCTACACCTTC. Amino acids: CASSYNRGPHGYTF.

The V call is TRBV30, the J call TRBJ1-5, with a weak D call TRBD1 (5 bases). The germline CDR1 and CDR2 sequences are GTSNPN and SVGIG (reference sequence). V was shortened by 2 bases and J by 2 bases, with 19 bases between the two germline ends. The CDR3 runs 17 residues. The CDR3 bases are TGTGCCTGGAGTTCCCTTGGGGGGAGTGTCGGCAATCAGCCCCAGCATTTT. The encoded protein is CAWSSLGGSVGNQPQHF.

This clone was detected a few times. The V call is TRBV30, the J call TRBJ2-7; maybe TRBD2 (6 bases). The ends were cut back, 1 base at V and 3 bases at J, with 25 bases in the middle. Germline CDR1 reads GTSNPN; CDR2 reads SVGIG (reference sequence). The CDR3 covers 18 residues. The CDR3 sequence: CAWSEPAMRGGPLYEQYF. The CDR3 region has the DNA TGTGCCTGGAGTGAACCCGCCATGCGGGGAGGACCGCTCTACGAGCAGTACTTC.

The chain carries TRBV27 and TRBJ1-1; weak D call: TRBD1 (6 bases). V was shortened by 3 bases and J by 8 bases, with 7 bases between the two germline ends. The V gene's germline CDR1 is MNHEY and CDR2 SMNVEV (reference sequence). The CDR3 has 11 amino acids. Written as DNA, the CDR3 is TGTGCCAGCAGTTTCGGGACAGAAGCTTTCTTT. It specifies CASSFGTEAFF.

This chain connects TRBV28 to TRBJ1-1; TRBD1 is a possible D gene (5 bases). CDR3 length equals 16 residues. The V gene lost 3 bases and the J gene lost 1 base, with 15 bases spanning the gap. Germline-derived CDR1 and CDR2 are MDHEN and SYDVKM. CDR3 region: CASSLVSYRRNTEAFF. CDR3 DNA sequence: TGTGCCAGCAGTTTGGTATCGTACAGGAGGAACACTGAAGCTTTCTTT. Full variable domain (rest looked up from reference TRBV28 and TRBJ1-1): DVKVTQSSRYLVKRTGEKVFLECVQDMDHENMFWYRQDPGLGLRLIYFSYDVKMKEKGDIPEGYSVSREKKERFSLILESASTNQTSMYLCASSLVSYRRNTEAFFGQGTRLTVV.

The CDR3 nucleotides read TGTGCCAGCAGTCACTTAGGAGGGGACTACGAGCAGTACTTC. It codes for CASSHLGGDYEQYF. This chain uses TRBV6-6 with TRBJ2-7, with D maybe TRBD2 (6 bases). V lost 5 bases, J lost 3 bases, and 14 bases lay in between. In germline, CDR1 is MNHNY, CDR2 SVGAGI (reference sequence). The CDR3 spans 14 residues.